The entry below gives a single T cell receptor (beta chain) sequence along with its context. The CDR3 contains 16 residues. Per the germline V gene, CDR1 is SGHRS and CDR2 is YFSETQ. The trim removed 4 bases at V and 7 bases at J, leaving 11 bases unmatched. TCRdb's copy holds only in-frame clones and misses some; the assay was immunoSEQ multiplex PCR. The table records about 80,000 clones, roughly four fifths of them present only once. The sample originates from a study of blood T cell repertoires in COVID-19. Specimen: peripheral blood. The chain joins TRBV5-1 to TRBJ2-2, with 9 nucleotides matching TRBD1. This TCR derives from a man between 70 and 80 years old with active or convalescent COVID-19. The CDR3 nucleotides read TGCGCCAGCAGCCTACCGGGACAGGGTTGGAGCGGGGAGCTGTTTTTT. This encodes CASSLPGQGWSGELFF.